The 18 T cell receptor beta chains reported below all come from one sample, sequenced in a study of T cells in Graves' hyperthyroidism and ophthalmopathy. The source material, RNA transcripts, was used to amplify TCR beta CDR3 regions. TCR CDR3 regions were first amplified by RT-PCR with HTBI primers. TCRdb reprocessed the multiplex PCR reads via MiXCR and lists one record per CDR3 protein. Of 300,000 to 400,000 distinct CDR3 sequences in the sample, around a sixth were seen once. What was sequenced was blood. The receptors here all came from a woman aged 45-65 years with Graves' hyperthyroidism.

The rearrangement joins TRBV27 to TRBJ2-3; tentatively, D is TRBD2 (6 bases). Trimming left V 5 bases short and J 1 base short, with 7 bases between. Per germline, CDR1 MNHEY and CDR2 SMNVEV (reference sequence). The CDR3 runs 13 residues. The CDR3 DNA follows: TGTGCCAGCAGTAGGGAGGGCACAGATACGCAGTATTTT. Encoded protein: CASSREGTDTQYF.

The rearrangement joins TRBV19 to TRBJ1-1; D is unresolved. The CDR3 is 11 amino acids. The V gene's germline CDR1 is LNHDA and CDR2 SQIVND (reference sequence). V lost 10 bases to trimming and J lost 2 bases, with 8 bases between them. CDR3 region: CATTINTEAFF. The CDR3 DNA reads TGTGCCACCACAATAAACACTGAAGCTTTCTTT.

This clonotype was seen ten or more times. This chain links TRBV12-3 or TRBV12-4 with TRBJ1-1, with D perhaps matching TRBD1 (6 bases). V was shortened by 3 bases and J by 0 bases, with 8 bases between the two germline ends. The CDR3 runs to 14 residues. In nucleotides, the CDR3 is TGTGCCAGCAGTTTTCAGGGGATGAACACTGAAGCTTTCTTT. This translates into CASSFQGMNTEAFF.

This clonotype has only a few counts. J is TRBJ1-2 and V is TRBV4-1, with D unclear. The CDR3 covers 15 residues. Germline V CDR1 and CDR2: MGHRA, YSYEKL. Trimming removed 3 bases at V and 8 bases at J, with 19 bases between. The CDR3 reads CASSHRPSWSWGYTF. As DNA, the CDR3 is TGCGCCAGCAGCCACCGGCCCTCGTGGTCGTGGGGCTACACCTTC.

This clonotype was seen many times. The V call is TRBV6-1, the J call TRBJ2-3, with 12 nucleotides matching TRBD2. Unmatched junction bases numbered 9, after V lost 7 bases and J lost 1 base. This CDR3 has 17 amino acids. The germline CDR1 and CDR2 sequences are MNHNS and SASEGT. CDR3 amino acids: CASIPLAGGERTDTQYF. The DNA for the CDR3 is TGTGCCAGCATTCCGCTAGCGGGGGGGGAGCGCACAGATACGCAGTATTTT.

The V call is TRBV19, the J call TRBJ1-6; 7 bases map to TRBD1. This CDR3 region has 14 residues. Germline CDR1 is LNHDA and CDR2 is SQIVND (reference sequence). V gave up 6 bases and J gave up 11 bases; unmatched junction bases: 10. CDR3 sequence reads: CASSVNRGTPPLHF. CDR3 nucleotide sequence: TGTGCCAGTAGCGTGAACAGGGGAACGCCACCCCTCCACTTT. The variable domain in full, with the rest retrieved from reference TRBV19 and TRBJ1-6, is DGGITQSPKYLFRKEGQNVTLSCEQNLNHDAMYWYRQDPGQGLRLIYYSQIVNDFQKGDIAEGYSVSREKKESFPLTVTSAQKNPTAFYLCASSVNRGTPPLHFGNGTRLTVT.

This clonotype has ten or more counts. The chain carries TRBV12-3 or TRBV12-4 and TRBJ1-2; 8 bases fit TRBD1. The CDR3 spans 15 residues. Trimming took 2 bases from V and 8 from J; bases not matched to a gene: 10. The CDR3 DNA reads TGTGCCAGCAGTTTATCCGGGCAGGGGGCGAGAGGCTACACCTTC. Translation: CASSLSGQGARGYTF.

This clonotype was detected only a few times. The CDR3 region has the DNA TGTGCCAGCAGCTTGGAGGCGGGAGCGACGTACCAAGAGACCCAGTACTTC. Protein product: CASSLEAGATYQETQYF. V is TRBV5-8 and J is TRBJ2-5, with 7 nucleotides matching TRBD2. Germline CDR1 SGHTS, CDR2 YDEGEE. The CDR3 extends over 17 amino acids. V shed 0 bases and J 0 bases; nucleotides not matched to a gene: 8.

The chain links TRBV24-1 to TRBJ2-5; a weak D match, TRBD2 (7 bases). CDR3 length: 15 residues. V was trimmed by 2 bases and J by 5 bases, leaving 14 bases between them. Per the germline V gene, CDR1 is KGHDR and CDR2 is SFDVKD. The CDR3 is CATSDSSGGRETQYF. CDR3 DNA sequence: TGTGCCACCAGTGATTCCTCGGGGGGCCGGGAGACCCAGTACTTC.

The CDR3 bases are TGTGCCTCAGGGGTCGAGCAGTACGTC. Encoded protein: CASGVEQYV. V is TRBV2 and J is TRBJ2-7; D is perhaps TRBD1 (6 bases). The germline V and J ends were trimmed by 11 bases and 6 bases, with 8 bases remaining between them. Germline V gives CDR1 SNHLY, CDR2 FYNNEI. The CDR3 runs to 9 residues.

This rearrangement joins TRBV5-1 to TRBJ1-5; perhaps TRBD1 as D (5 bases). Deletions cut 1 base from V and 3 bases from J, with 14 bases between. Germline loops: CDR1 SGHRS, CDR2 YFSETQ. The CDR3 sequence is 16 residues long. This CDR3 reads CASSLTGDSLNQPQHF. As DNA, the CDR3 is TGCGCCAGCAGCTTGACAGGTGATTCTCTCAATCAGCCCCAGCATTTT.

This clonotype was picked up a small number of times. The chain uses TRBV29-1 and TRBJ2-1; possible D gene TRBD1, 6 bases. The CDR3 length is 11 residues. Germline V gives CDR1 SQVTM, CDR2 ANQGSEA. Trimming stripped 7 bases from V and 10 bases from J, with 14 bases between. CDR3 DNA sequence: TGCAGCGCCGGGACACTGTGGGAGCAGTTCTTC. It is translated as CSAGTLWEQFF.

This clonotype has at least ten counts. The genes are TRBV29-1 and TRBJ2-3; D might be TRBD1 (6 bases). The CDR3 runs to 13 residues. Trimming stripped 2 bases from V and 4 bases from J, with 10 bases between. Germline V gene lookup returns CDR1 SQVTM and CDR2 ANQGSEA. The CDR3 DNA follows: TGCAGCGTTGAATTGGACAGTTCAGATACGCAGTATTTT. This encodes CSVELDSSDTQYF.

The chain is built from TRBV20-1 and TRBJ2-1; the D gene could be TRBD1 or TRBD2 (5 bases each). Deletions cut 0 bases from V and 7 bases from J, with 7 bases between. The CDR3 has 12 residues. Germline CDR1 is DFQATT and CDR2 is SNEGSKA (reference sequence). The CDR3 spells CSARDWGNEQFF. In DNA, the CDR3 is TGCAGTGCTAGAGACTGGGGGAATGAGCAGTTCTTC.

There are a few counts of this clonotype. The chain links TRBV3-1 to TRBJ2-1, with 10 bases identical to TRBD1. J was trimmed by 9 bases and V by 5 bases; bases with no gene match: 10. CDR3 length: 15 residues. In germline, CDR1 is LGHDT, CDR2 YNNKEL (reference sequence). CDR3 protein: CASSLTGTGDGEQFF. The CDR3 nucleotides read TGTGCCAGCAGCTTAACCGGGACAGGGGATGGTGAGCAGTTCTTC.

This clonotype was picked up many times. V is TRBV6-6 and J is TRBJ2-1; D ambiguous. The CDR3 contains 15 residues. CDR1 MNHNY and CDR2 SVGAGI come from the germline V gene (reference sequence). V lost 2 bases, J lost 0 bases, and 8 bases lay in between. CDR3 protein: CASSYPVGSYNEQFF. In DNA form, the CDR3 reads TGTGCCAGCAGTTACCCCGTCGGCTCCTACAATGAGCAGTTCTTC.

This clonotype was seen ten or more times. The rearrangement joins TRBV30 to TRBJ1-2; TRBD1 matches 7 bases. Germline CDR1 GTSNPN, CDR2 SVGIG (reference sequence). V lost 4 bases to trimming and J lost 4 bases; unmatched junction nucleotides: 9. The CDR3 sequence is 14 residues long. The CDR3 here is CAWTWTGRSYGYTF. For the CDR3, the DNA is TGTGCCTGGACCTGGACAGGTCGGAGCTATGGCTACACCTTC.

This clonotype has only a few counts. This chain connects TRBV28 to TRBJ1-2, with TRBD1 matching over 7 bases. Germline CDR1 reads MDHEN; CDR2 reads SYDVKM. CDR3 size: 15 residues. Trimming removed 6 bases from V and 3 bases from J; junction bases left unmatched: 10. CDR3 coding DNA: TGTGCCAGCAGACCCCTGACAGGGCTGGACTATGGCTACACCTTC. Amino acid sequence: CASRPLTGLDYGYTF.